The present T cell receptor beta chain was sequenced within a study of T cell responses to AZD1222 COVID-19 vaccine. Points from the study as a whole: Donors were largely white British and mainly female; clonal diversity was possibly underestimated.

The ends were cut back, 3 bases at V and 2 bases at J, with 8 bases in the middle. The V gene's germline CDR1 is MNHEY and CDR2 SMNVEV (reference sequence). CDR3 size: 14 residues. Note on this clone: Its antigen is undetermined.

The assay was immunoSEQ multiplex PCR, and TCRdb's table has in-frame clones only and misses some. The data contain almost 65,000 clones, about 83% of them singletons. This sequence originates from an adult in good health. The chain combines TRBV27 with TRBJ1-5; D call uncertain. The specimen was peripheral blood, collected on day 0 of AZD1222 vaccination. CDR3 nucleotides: TGTGCCAGCAGTTTCCGCCAGGGCAATCAGCCCCAGCATTTT. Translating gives CASSFRQGNQPQHF.